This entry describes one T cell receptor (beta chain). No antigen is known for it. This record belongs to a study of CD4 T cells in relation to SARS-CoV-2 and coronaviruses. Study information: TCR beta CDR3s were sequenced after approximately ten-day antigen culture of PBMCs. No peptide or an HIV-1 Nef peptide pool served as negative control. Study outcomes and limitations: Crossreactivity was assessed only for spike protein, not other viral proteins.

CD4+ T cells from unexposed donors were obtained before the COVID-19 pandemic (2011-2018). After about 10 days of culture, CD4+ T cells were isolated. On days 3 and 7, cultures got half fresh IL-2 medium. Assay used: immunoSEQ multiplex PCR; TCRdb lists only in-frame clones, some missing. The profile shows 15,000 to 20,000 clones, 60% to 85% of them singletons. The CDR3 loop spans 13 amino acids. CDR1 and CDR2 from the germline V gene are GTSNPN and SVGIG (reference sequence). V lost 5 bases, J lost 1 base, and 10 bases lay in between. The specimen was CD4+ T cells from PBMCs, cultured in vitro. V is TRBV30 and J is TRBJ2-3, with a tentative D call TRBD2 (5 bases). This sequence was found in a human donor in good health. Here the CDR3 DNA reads TGTGCCTGGGAAATCGGGGGCACAGATACGCAGTATTTT. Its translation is CAWEIGGTDTQYF. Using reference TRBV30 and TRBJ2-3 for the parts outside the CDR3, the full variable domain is SQTIHQWPATLVQPVGSPLSLECTVEGTSNPNLYWYRQAAGRGLQLLFYSVGIGQISSEVPQNLSASRPQDRQFILSSKKLLLSDSGFYLCAWEIGGTDTQYFGPGTRLTVL.